There are many counts of the clone carrying this T cell receptor (beta chain). The data were obtained in a study of T cells in Graves' hyperthyroidism and ophthalmopathy. On the study more broadly: Peripheral blood collection took place at initial diagnosis, before any treatment.

No ophthalmopathy progression within 18 months constituted stable Graves' hyperthyroidism. Criteria for exclusion of patients were uncontrolled infection, other autoimmune disease, pregnancy or lactation. Every diagnosis used clinical symptoms, serum thyroxine and TRAb, thyroid ultrasound and orbital computed tomography. The investigators amplified TCR beta CDR3 regions from RNA transcripts. The TCR CDR3 first-round RT-PCR relied on the HTBI primer set. TCRdb re-called the multiplex PCR reads through MiXCR, storing one row per CDR3 protein. The table shows about 560,000 distinct CDR3 sequences, with over 15% occurring only once. The V end lost 0 bases, the J end lost 2 bases, and 11 bases lay between the germline ends. This CDR3 region has 15 residues. CDR1 SGHAT and CDR2 FQNNGV come from the germline V gene.

Material for sequencing was blood. The receptor was isolated from a woman younger than 30 with Graves' hyperthyroidism. The rearrangement links TRBV11-2 to TRBJ2-7, with a tentative D call TRBD2 (5 bases). The CDR3 sequence is CASSLDLIGTYEQYF. CDR3 DNA sequence: TGTGCCAGCAGCTTAGATCTAATCGGGACCTACGAGCAGTACTTC.